These T cell receptor beta chains were read from a single sample in a study of blood T cell repertoires in COVID-19. The table came from immunoSEQ multiplex PCR; TCRdb's copy has only in-frame clones and leaves some out. The sample lists a few hundred thousand clones; 89% were seen once. What was sequenced was peripheral blood. The origin of the receptors is a man aged 40-49 years with acute or convalescent COVID-19. The CDR3 runs from the conserved cysteine through the conserved F or W. Fields, in order: J gene, D gene, clone size, V gene, CDR3 DNA, CDR3 protein. A D gene is named only where the DNA matches it firmly. Clone size appears in some rows only: once, few, many, or a class for an expanded clone.

TRBJ2-1 | . | . | TRBV11-3 | TGTGCCAGCAGCTTAGGTAGCCCGAACAATGAGCAGTTCTTC | CASSLGSPNNEQFF
TRBJ1-1 | . | . | TRBV7-2 | TGTGCCAGCAGCTTAGCGTATTATAGCACTGAAGCTTTCTTT | CASSLAYYSTEAFF
TRBJ2-7 | TRBD1 | . | TRBV27 | TGTGCCAGCAGTGAGGAGACAGGGGGCTACGAGCAGTACTTC | CASSEETGGYEQYF
TRBJ2-7 | TRBD2 | . | TRBV11-2 | TGTGCCAGTCTCCGGGAGGGCACCGAGCAGTACTTC | CASLREGTEQYF
TRBJ2-3 | TRBD2 | . | TRBV4-1 | TGCGCCAGCAGCCACGACCCAGCGGGGTCCACAGATACGCAGTATTTT | CASSHDPAGSTDTQYF
TRBJ1-4 | . | . | TRBV6-2/TRBV6-3 | TGTGCCAGCAGTAGCGGGACCGGTACTGAAAAACTGTTTTTT | CASSSGTGTEKLFF
TRBJ1-2 | TRBD1 | . | TRBV2 | TGTGCCAGCAGTGTTGGACAGGGGGAAGTAAATGGCTACACCTTC | CASSVGQGEVNGYTF
TRBJ1-1 | . | . | TRBV27 | TGTGCCAGCAGTTTCCTGGCAGAAAGTGGCACTGAAGCTTTCTTT | CASSFLAESGTEAFF
TRBJ1-5 | . | few | TRBV10-3 | TGTGCCATCAGTGAGTCGTCAACAGCAAATCAGCCCCAGCATTTT | CAISESSTANQPQHF
TRBJ1-1 | TRBD1 | . | TRBV11-1 | TGTGCCAGCAGATTAACAGGGGGCGTCCCTGAAGCTTTCTTT | CASRLTGGVPEAFF
TRBJ2-6 | . | . | TRBV29-1 | TGCAGCGTTGGAGGGCGGGGTCCTGATGGGGCCAACGTCCTGACTTTC | CSVGGRGPDGANVLTF
TRBJ2-1 | . | . | TRBV5-1 | TGCGCCAGCAGCCCCTCAGGGAATGAGCAGTTCTTC | CASSPSGNEQFF
TRBJ2-1 | TRBD2 | . | TRBV7-9 | TGTGCCAGCAGCGTCGGACTAGGGCGGACCTACAATGAGCAGTTCTTC | CASSVGLGRTYNEQFF
TRBJ2-1 | . | . | TRBV27 | TGTGCCAGCAGTTTAGTGGGTGGGGCGAACCTCTACAATGAGCAGTTCTTC | CASSLVGGANLYNEQFF
TRBJ2-5 | . | . | TRBV4-1 | TGCGCCAGCAGCCACCCCGGGGGAGAGACCCAGTACTTC | CASSHPGGETQYF
TRBJ1-1 | . | . | TRBV27 | TGTGCCAGCAGTTTAATCGGTCAGGGGAACACTGAAGCTTTCTTT | CASSLIGQGNTEAFF
TRBJ1-2 | . | . | TRBV21-1 | TGTGCCAGCAGCAAGACAGGGTTTGAGGGCTACACCTTC | CASSKTGFEGYTF
TRBJ2-1 | . | few | TRBV4-1 | TGCGCCAGCAGCCAGCCTCCCGGGGGGCCCTCCTACAATGAGCAGTTCTTC | CASSQPPGGPSYNEQFF
TRBJ1-2 | TRBD1 | . | TRBV7-9 | TGTGCCAGCAGCTCGACAGGGAATAACTATGGCTACACCTTC | CASSSTGNNYGYTF
TRBJ2-7 | TRBD1 | . | TRBV6-1 | TGTGCCAGCAGTGACGGGACAGGGAGCGACGAGCAGTACTTC | CASSDGTGSDEQYF
TRBJ2-6 | . | once | TRBV4-1 | TGCGCCAGCAGTTCTCCAGGCCGATCTGGGGCCAACGTCCTGACTTTC | CASSSPGRSGANVLTF
TRBJ1-1 | . | few | TRBV7-2 | TGTGCCAGCAGCTTAAATTCCGGTGGAGAGCGGACTGAAGCTTTCTTT | CASSLNSGGERTEAFF
TRBJ2-6 | TRBD2 | . | TRBV27 | TGTGCCAGCAGGGGGACTAGCGGGAGGGCTGGGGCCAACGTCCTGACTTTC | CASRGTSGRAGANVLTF
TRBJ1-4 | . | . | TRBV12-3/TRBV12-4 | TGTGCCAGCCAGGATACGACTAATGAAAAACTGTTTTTT | CASQDTTNEKLFF
TRBJ1-3 | . | . | TRBV7-9 | TGTGCCACCCCGTGGGGCGTAGACTCTGGAAACACCATATATTTT | CATPWGVDSGNTIYF
TRBJ2-2 | TRBD2 | . | TRBV30 | TGTGCCTGGACCCTGTACCCCGGACTAGCGGGAGTCACGGGCACCGGGGAGCTGTTTTTT | CAWTLYPGLAGVTGTGELFF
TRBJ2-3 | TRBD1 | . | TRBV7-3 | TGTGCCAGCAGCTTACCATCCGGGACAGAAGGCACAGATACGCAGTATTTT | CASSLPSGTEGTDTQYF
TRBJ2-1 | TRBD2 | . | TRBV7-9 | TGTGCCAGCAGGCCCAGACTAGCGGGAGGGCTATACAATGAGCAGTTCTTC | CASRPRLAGGLYNEQFF
TRBJ2-1 | . | . | TRBV11-2 | TGTGCCAGCACCCCAGGGGGCTTAGCGGGCAATGAGCAGTTCTTC | CASTPGGLAGNEQFF
TRBJ1-6 | . | . | TRBV10-3 | TGTGCCATCAGTGAGTGGGGGGTCGGTAATAATTCACCCCTCCACTTT | CAISEWGVGNNSPLHF
TRBJ1-6 | . | once | TRBV6-6 | TGTGCCAGCAGACAACACCCCACAGGAGTTAATTCACCCCTCCACTTT | CASRQHPTGVNSPLHF
TRBJ1-5 | . | . | TRBV27 | TGTGCCAGCAGTTACAGACCCAATCAGCCCCAGCATTTT | CASSYRPNQPQHF
TRBJ2-5 | TRBD1 | . | TRBV19 | TGTGCCAGTAGTCGGGACAGGGGGCGTAGCGGGGACCGGGAGACCCAGTACTTC | CASSRDRGRSGDRETQYF
TRBJ2-2 | TRBD1 | . | TRBV7-3 | TGTGCCAGCAGCTTGGGGACAGGGGGCATGACCGGGGAGCTGTTTTTT | CASSLGTGGMTGELFF
TRBJ2-7 | TRBD2 | . | TRBV18 | TGTGCCAGCTCACCTCGGACTAGCGGGAGCGGCGAGCAGTACTTC | CASSPRTSGSGEQYF
TRBJ2-2 | . | . | TRBV2 | TGTGCCAGTCAGGATTACACCGGGGAGCTGTTTTTT | CASQDYTGELFF
TRBJ1-1 | TRBD1 | . | TRBV7-9 | TGTGCCAGCAGCTACCGGGACAGGGTAAACACTGAAGCTTTCTTT | CASSYRDRVNTEAFF
TRBJ2-2 | . | . | TRBV4-1 | TGCGCCAGCAGCCAAGATCCCGTCCGAGCCGGGGAGCTGTTTTTT | CASSQDPVRAGELFF
TRBJ1-6 | . | few | TRBV11-2 | TGTGCCAGCAGCTCGGGGGTCCAGCCATATAATTCACCCCTCCACTTT | CASSSGVQPYNSPLHF
TRBJ1-1 | TRBD1 | . | TRBV10-1 | TGCGCCAGCAGCCAGGACAGGGTGGACACTGAAGCTTTCTTT | CASSQDRVDTEAFF
TRBJ2-5 | . | . | TRBV5-6 | TGTGCCAGCAGCTTGGAGGTAGGGGGAGTCGCGACCCAGTACTTC | CASSLEVGGVATQYF
TRBJ2-5 | . | . | TRBV28 | TGTGCCAGCAGTTTACAGGGCGAGGAGACCCAGTACTTC | CASSLQGEETQYF
TRBJ1-1 | TRBD1 | . | TRBV19 | TGTGCCAGTAGTATTGGACCGTACAGGGGCCAAGCTTTCTTT | CASSIGPYRGQAFF
TRBJ1-1 | . | once | TRBV5-4 | TGTGCCAGCAGCTTGGTGGTACAGGGTAACACTGAAGCTTTCTTT | CASSLVVQGNTEAFF
TRBJ2-2 | . | . | TRBV7-3 | TGTGCCAGCAGCTTAAAGCGGAACACGAACACCGGGGAGCTGTTTTTT | CASSLKRNTNTGELFF
TRBJ2-7 | TRBD2 | . | TRBV18 | TGTGCCAGCTCACCCGCGGCGGGGGAATACGAGCAGTACTTC | CASSPAAGEYEQYF
TRBJ2-3 | TRBD1 | . | TRBV7-9 | TGTGCCAGCAGCGTCGACAGGGGCTACACAGATACGCAGTATTTT | CASSVDRGYTDTQYF
TRBJ1-1 | . | . | TRBV4-1 | TGCGCCAGCAGCCAAGATCTAGGCATTAACACTGAAGCTTTCTTT | CASSQDLGINTEAFF
TRBJ2-1 | . | . | TRBV5-6 | TGTGCCAGCAGCTTGCCCTGGACTACGAGACCGGGGAATGAGCAGTTCTTC | CASSLPWTTRPGNEQFF
TRBJ1-4 | . | . | TRBV9 | TGTGCCAGCAGCGTAGGCGGGGCGTCCTATGAAAAACTGTTTTTT | CASSVGGASYEKLFF
TRBJ1-5 | . | . | TRBV30 | TGTGCCTGGAGTGTATTTGGAGGCAATCAGCCCCAGCATTTT | CAWSVFGGNQPQHF
TRBJ1-2 | . | . | TRBV7-9 | TGTGCCAGCAGCTTAGGGGGGGGCTCCTCCTATGGCTACACCTTC | CASSLGGGSSYGYTF
TRBJ2-1 | TRBD2 | once | TRBV18 | TGTGCCAGCTCACCACTAGCGGGAGGCTCCTACAATGAGCAGTTCTTC | CASSPLAGGSYNEQFF
TRBJ1-1 | TRBD1 | . | TRBV7-9 | TGTGCCAGCAGCTCGGGACAGGGGGTAAACACTGAAGCTTTCTTT | CASSSGQGVNTEAFF
TRBJ1-2 | . | . | TRBV6-5 | TGTGCCAGCAGTCGCGCCGGACAAGCAGGCTATGGCTACACCTTC | CASSRAGQAGYGYTF
TRBJ1-2 | . | many | TRBV21-1 | TGTGCCAGCAGCCCCCCTACCGGAACAGGGATATATGGCTACACCTTC | CASSPPTGTGIYGYTF
TRBJ2-3 | . | . | TRBV29-1 | TGCAGCGTTTTGAGGGCGCGATGGACAGATACGCAGTATTTT | CSVLRARWTDTQYF
TRBJ1-1 | . | . | TRBV6-5 | TGTGCCAGCAGTTACTCCCCCTATGCTGAAGCTTTCTTT | CASSYSPYAEAFF
TRBJ1-1 | TRBD1 | . | TRBV6-5 | TGTGCCAGCAGAAGGGACAGGGCCTCTGAAGCTTTCTTT | CASRRDRASEAFF